One sample yielded the 23 T cell receptor beta chains listed below, sequenced in a study of patients and donors after allogeneic stem cell transplantation (dated by TCRdb to 2019 to 2021). The library was made by RT-PCR. The instrument given in TCRdb is NextSeq 550. TCRdb itself trimmed the public reads at Q25 with fastp, ran MiXCR and retained productive beta chains. Rows merge per CDR3 protein into single entries with the most common DNA and genes. The table for this sample lists hundreds of thousands of distinct CDR3 sequences; around 16% of them were counted only once. Roughly 7.2% of the sample lies in the top ten. The specimen sequenced was blood, either unsorted or a sorted T cell fraction (not recorded which). The receptors derive from a human donor who was either an allogeneic HSCT recipient or a stem cell or donor lymphocyte infusion donor (not recorded which). It is not recorded whose cells these are; they may come from a transplant donor.

This chain joins TRBV7-9 and TRBJ2-5; TRBD2 aligns across 16 bases. The trim removed 4 bases at V and 4 bases at J, leaving 6 bases unmatched. The CDR3 contains 17 residues. CDR1 SEHNR and CDR2 FQNEAQ come from the germline V gene (reference sequence). CDR3 nucleotides: TGTGCCAGCAGCTCGGGACTAGCGGGAGGGGTGTTAGAGACCCAGTACTTC. Amino acids: CASSSGLAGGVLETQYF.

This clonotype was detected many times. The rearrangement uses TRBV7-8 and TRBJ2-7, with a tentative D call TRBD1 (6 bases). The CDR3 covers 13 residues. Trimming stripped 5 bases from V and 4 bases from J, with 12 bases between. Germline assignment: CDR1 SGHVS and CDR2 FQNEAQ. CDR3 nucleotide sequence: TGTGCCAGCAGCGATCCGGACAGATACGAGCAGTACTTC. Translation gives CASSDPDRYEQYF.

This chain connects TRBV4-2 to TRBJ2-3; 9 bases map to TRBD2. After removal of 0 bases from V and 7 bases from J, the junction contained 11 bases not matched to a gene. CDR3 size: 17 residues. CDR1 and CDR2 (germline): LGHNA, YNFKEQ. As DNA, the CDR3 is TGTGCCAGCAGCCAAGATTTAGCGGGGGCCCGGGGAAATACGCAGTATTTT. It is translated as CASSQDLAGARGNTQYF.

The chain recombines TRBV5-1 with TRBJ1-2; D may be TRBD1 (5 bases). Germline CDR1 and CDR2: SGHRS and YFSETQ. This CDR3 spans 15 amino acids. The V end was cut by 4 bases, the J end by 8 bases, with 21 bases between. The CDR3 coding sequence is TGCGCCAGCAGCGAGGGACTTACAGGTCGTTGGGGCTACACCTTC. This encodes CASSEGLTGRWGYTF.

The rearrangement uses TRBV27 and TRBJ2-6, with no clear D. The V end lost 10 bases, the J end lost 13 bases, and 11 bases lay between the germline ends. This CDR3 has 10 residues. Germline CDR1 is MNHEY and CDR2 is SMNVEV (reference sequence). The CDR3 region has the DNA TGTGCCACCGGGTTATGTGTCCTGACTTTC. Translation gives CATGLCVLTF.

This clonotype was counted between two and nine times. The chain combines TRBV6-2 or TRBV6-3 with TRBJ2-2, with D unclear. The CDR3 runs 15 residues. Deletions cut 6 bases from V and 0 bases from J, with 11 bases between. Germline V gives CDR1 MNHEY, CDR2 SVGEGT. Here the CDR3 DNA reads TGTGCCAGCAGCCGGCCTACCCCGAACACCGGGGAGCTGTTTTTT. Protein product: CASSRPTPNTGELFF.

The V call is TRBV27, the J call TRBJ2-1; 14 bases agree with TRBD2. The junction had 3 bases not matched to a gene; V was cut back by 4 bases and J by 7 bases. Germline CDR1 reads MNHEY; CDR2 reads SMNVEV (reference sequence). The CDR3 sequence is 15 residues long. CDR3 in amino acids: CASSSGLAGANEQFF. Written as DNA, the CDR3 is TGTGCCAGCAGTTCGGGACTAGCGGGGGCGAATGAGCAGTTCTTC.

This clonotype appeared a few times. The chain has TRBV9 and TRBJ1-5; D call uncertain. V gave up 4 bases and J gave up 10 bases, with 9 bases separating them. Per the germline V gene, CDR1 is SGDLS and CDR2 is YYNGEE. The CDR3 consists of 11 residues. The CDR3 bases are TGTGCCAGCAGCTCCGTCGACCCCCAGCATTTT. It is translated as CASSSVDPQHF.

The chain has TRBV7-6 and TRBJ2-1; TRBD2 aligns across 7 bases. CDR3 size: 17 residues. V gave up 2 bases and J gave up 0 bases; unmatched junction bases: 7. The germline CDR1 and CDR2 sequences are SGHVS and FNYEAQ. The CDR3: CASSLPLSGFSYNEQFF. For the CDR3, the DNA is TGTGCCAGCAGCTTACCTCTTAGCGGGTTCTCCTACAATGAGCAGTTCTTC.

V is TRBV24-1 and J is TRBJ1-6; D ambiguous. Germline-derived CDR1 and CDR2 are KGHDR and SFDVKD. The CDR3 loop spans 16 amino acids. Trimming stripped 4 bases from V and 5 bases from J, with 14 bases between. The chain's CDR3 is CATSDPRSGNNSPLHF. In nucleotides, the CDR3 is TGTGCCACCAGTGACCCAAGGTCCGGGAATAATTCACCCCTCCACTTT.

The J gene is TRBJ1-1, the V gene TRBV30; D remains unclear. This CDR3 has 13 amino acids. CDR1 and CDR2 (germline): GTSNPN, SVGIG (reference sequence). V was pared by 3 bases and J by 0 bases, with 8 bases between. The CDR3 spells CAWRGLMNTEAFF. Written as DNA, the CDR3 is TGTGCCTGGAGGGGGTTAATGAACACTGAAGCTTTCTTT.

Only a few counts were recorded for this clonotype. The gene calls are TRBV4-3 and TRBJ1-2; D is uncertain. The germline CDR1 and CDR2 sequences are LGHNA and YSLEER. The CDR3 runs 15 residues. The V end lost 0 bases, the J end lost 7 bases, and 15 bases lay between the germline ends. This CDR3 is CASSQDRASWTGYTF. The CDR3 bases are TGCGCCAGCAGCCAAGACCGGGCCTCTTGGACTGGCTACACCTTC.

This chain uses TRBV12-3 or TRBV12-4 with TRBJ1-5; D unclear. V was pared by 6 bases and J by 9 bases, with 12 bases between. This CDR3 is built from 12 residues. CDR3 protein: CASSSTRSPQHF. The CDR3 DNA sequence: TGTGCCAGCAGCTCTACTCGCTCGCCCCAGCATTTT.

The sample holds a few counts of this clonotype. The chain links TRBV7-3 to TRBJ2-7; tentative D call: TRBD2 (5 bases). The CDR3 is 13 amino acids. The V gene's germline CDR1 is SGHTA and CDR2 FQGTGA. Trimming cost V 5 bases and J 7 bases, with 15 bases left between them. DNA for the CDR3: TGTGCCAGCAGCCCGGACTTAAGGAGGGAGCAGTACTTC. Amino acids: CASSPDLRREQYF.

Details on this clonotype: The CDR3 does not end in the conserved phenylalanine or tryptophan, so this is likely a read error. The chain employs TRBV24-1 and TRBJ1-1, with unresolved D. The germline CDR1 and CDR2 sequences are KGHDR and SFDVKD. Trimming stripped 2 bases from V and 8 bases from J, with 23 bases between. The CDR3 consists of 17 residues. CDR3 nucleotides: TGTGCCACCAGTGATTCCGTTTCAGGTAGTCCCACATACGAAGCTTTCATT. Its protein is CATSDSVSGSPTYEAFI.

J is TRBJ2-7 and V is TRBV20-1; weak D call: TRBD2 (5 bases). CDR3 length equals 15 residues. Trimming cost V 1 base and J 0 bases, with 13 bases left between them. Germline V lookup: CDR1 DFQATT, CDR2 SNEGSKA (reference sequence). The DNA for the CDR3 is TGCAGTGCTAGAGCCACTACTGGGAGCTCCTACGAGCAGTACTTC. Translation: CSARATTGSSYEQYF.

This rearrangement joins TRBV6-5 to TRBJ1-5; no clear D. Trimming took 2 bases from V and 8 from J, leaving 10 bases between them. This CDR3 is 13 amino acids long. Germline V gives CDR1 MNHEY, CDR2 SVGAGI. DNA of the CDR3: TGTGCCAGCAGTTACAGGGCTCACGAGCCCCAGCATTTT. Translated, it gives CASSYRAHEPQHF.

This clonotype was picked up a small number of times. This chain links TRBV12-3 or TRBV12-4 with TRBJ1-2; no reliable D call. The CDR3 covers 12 residues. With 3 bases removed from V and 2 bases from J, the gap between germline ends came to 4 bases. CDR3 coding DNA: TGTGCCAGCAGTTTCGGCAACTATGGCTACACCTTC. Its translation is CASSFGNYGYTF.

This clonotype was picked up a small number of times. This chain uses TRBV5-1 with TRBJ1-6; D unclear. The V end was cut by 5 bases, the J end by 7 bases, with 16 bases between. Germline values: CDR1 SGHRS, CDR2 YFSETQ. The CDR3 runs 15 residues. The DNA of the CDR3 is TGCGCCAGCAGGCCTTACTCGGCGCGAAATTCACCCCTCCACTTT. It codes for CASRPYSARNSPLHF.

V and J are TRBV12-3 or TRBV12-4 and TRBJ1-4; D remains ambiguous. The CDR3 totals 14 residues. The V end was cut by 1 base, the J end by 12 bases, with 15 bases between. CDR3 in DNA: TGTGCCAGCAGTTTAGGGCAGCTCCTCGATCAACTGTTTTTT. Translating it yields CASSLGQLLDQLFF.

The genes are TRBV12-3 or TRBV12-4 and TRBJ2-1, with 8 positions matching TRBD2. After removal of 7 bases from V and 7 bases from J, the junction contained 9 bases not matched to a gene. This CDR3 region has 14 residues. The CDR3 DNA sequence: TGTGCCAGCACCCCGGGGGGGAGCTTTAATGAGCAGTTCTTC. This encodes CASTPGGSFNEQFF.

The V gene is TRBV7-9, the J gene TRBJ2-7; TRBD1 aligns across 8 bases. This CDR3 comprises 17 residues. V shed 4 bases, J shed 5 bases, and the junction held 16 bases outside the gene matches. Germline loops: CDR1 SEHNR, CDR2 FQNEAQ (reference sequence). CDR3 sequence: CASSSRKPGQVGHEQYF. The CDR3 nucleotides read TGTGCCAGCAGCTCGCGGAAACCGGGACAGGTCGGTCACGAGCAGTACTTC.

CDR3 loop: CASSAGRFSGNTIYF. The CDR3 bases are TGTGCCAGCAGCGCGGGACGGTTCTCTGGAAACACCATATATTTT. The gene calls are TRBV9 and TRBJ1-3, with D maybe TRBD1 (5 bases). This CDR3 spans 15 amino acids. V was cut by 3 bases and J by 0 bases, with 10 bases left in between. Per the germline V gene, CDR1 is SGDLS and CDR2 is YYNGEE.